The 32 T cell receptor beta chains given below trace back to one sample, sequenced in a study of blood T cell repertoires in COVID-19. Sequencing was performed with immunoSEQ multiplex PCR; in TCRdb, only in-frame clones are kept and a portion is missing. The sample consists of approximately 440,000 clones, about 87% of them appearing once. Sequencing input: peripheral blood. The receptors originated from a woman aged 45-65 years with COVID-19, enrolled during active disease.

The V and J genes are TRBV25-1 and TRBJ2-5; maybe TRBD1 (6 bases). Germline assignment: CDR1 MGHDK and CDR2 SYGVNS. CDR3 length: 16 amino acids. The germline V and J ends were trimmed by 1 base and 5 bases, with 17 bases remaining between them. This CDR3 is CASSELEQGILETQYF. The CDR3 bases are TGTGCCAGCAGTGAATTGGAGCAGGGGATACTCGAGACCCAGTACTTC.

This chain joins TRBV29-1 and TRBJ1-1; D is uncertain. Germline V lookup: CDR1 SQVTM, CDR2 ANQGSEA. Trimming pared 0 bases from V and 6 bases from J, leaving 11 bases between. The CDR3 contains 13 residues. The CDR3 reads CSVEDQAGAEAFF. As DNA, the CDR3 is TGCAGCGTTGAAGATCAAGCGGGTGCTGAAGCTTTCTTT.

The gene calls are TRBV5-6 and TRBJ1-1; TRBD1 is a possible D gene (5 bases). CDR1 is SGHDT, CDR2 YYEEEE, per germline. CDR3 length: 14 amino acids. Trimming removed 0 bases at V and 3 bases at J, with 9 bases between. CDR3 residues: CASSLGAGDTEAFF. The CDR3 DNA sequence: TGTGCCAGCAGCTTGGGAGCGGGGGACACTGAAGCTTTCTTT.

This chain connects TRBV19 to TRBJ2-2; 9 bases are shared with TRBD1. Germline CDR1 and CDR2: LNHDA and SQIVND (reference sequence). The CDR3 is 14 residues long. The trim removed 9 bases at V and 3 bases at J, leaving 5 bases unmatched. In nucleotides, the CDR3 is TGTGCCAGCCATTGGACAGGGGACACCGGGGAGCTGTTTTTT. It translates to CASHWTGDTGELFF.

The CDR3 reads CASSPTEGNQPQHF. The DNA of the CDR3 is TGTGCCAGCTCACCGACAGAAGGCAATCAGCCCCAGCATTTT. The rearrangement joins TRBV18 to TRBJ1-5; a possible D gene is TRBD1 (5 bases). CDR1 is KGHSH, CDR2 LQKENI, per germline. The length of the CDR3 is 14 residues. V lost 3 bases to trimming and J lost 2 bases, with 8 bases between them. The variable domain in full, with the rest retrieved from reference TRBV18 and TRBJ1-5, is NAGVMQNPRHLVRRRGQEARLRCSPMKGHSHVYWYRQLPEEGLKFMVYLQKENIIDESGMPKERFSAEFPKEGPSILRIQQVVRGDSAAYFCASSPTEGNQPQHFGDGTRLSIL.

In this sample, this clone turned up a few times. CDR3 nucleotides: TGTGCCAGCAGCTTGGTGGACAACATTTGGACCAGGAGAGAGCCCCAGCATTTT. Amino acid sequence: CASSLVDNIWTRREPQHF. This chain joins TRBV7-9 and TRBJ1-5, with D perhaps matching TRBD1 (5 bases). In germline, CDR1 is SEHNR, CDR2 FQNEAQ (reference sequence). V lost 3 bases to trimming and J lost 8 bases, with 26 bases between them. This CDR3 has 18 residues.

As concerns this clone: Other DNA sequences of this sample code for an identical CDR3. The genes are TRBV7-2 and TRBJ2-7; 10 nucleotides align to TRBD1. The CDR3 totals 15 residues. Germline V lookup: CDR1 SGHTA, CDR2 FQGNSA. V trimming: 5 bases; J trimming: 0 bases; junction bases outside the gene matches: 4. The CDR3 spells CASSLTGGGSYEQYF. In nucleotides, the CDR3 is TGTGCCAGCAGCCTGACAGGGGGCGGCTCCTACGAGCAGTACTTC.

The chain carries TRBV29-1 and TRBJ1-1; the D gene is possibly TRBD1 (5 bases). Looked up from germline, CDR1 is SQVTM and CDR2 is ANQGSEA. The CDR3 runs 13 residues. Trimming took 7 bases from V and 1 from J, leaving 13 bases between them. DNA for the CDR3: TGCAGCGCCTCACCGGGGGGGAACACTGAAGCTTTCTTT. Amino acid sequence: CSASPGGNTEAFF.

The chain is built from TRBV7-9 and TRBJ1-3; 7 nucleotides agree with TRBD1. The V and J ends lost 4 bases and 2 bases, in that order; junction bases with no gene match: 5. This CDR3 region has 15 residues. Germline V lookup: CDR1 SEHNR, CDR2 FQNEAQ (reference sequence). This CDR3 reads CASSYTGDAGNTIYF. The CDR3 DNA sequence: TGTGCCAGCAGCTATACAGGGGATGCTGGAAACACCATATATTTT. Looking up the rest from reference TRBV7-9 and TRBJ1-3 gives the full variable domain: DTGVSQNPRHKITKRGQNVTFRCDPISEHNRLYWYRQTLGQGPEFLTYFQNEAQLEKSRLLSDRFSAERPKGSFSTLEIQRTEQGDSAMYLCASSYTGDAGNTIYFGEGSWLTVV.

The V call is TRBV9, the J call TRBJ2-7; TRBD1 matches at 10 bases. CDR1 and CDR2 from the germline V gene are SGDLS and YYNGEE. The V segment lost 3 bases and the J segment 5 bases; nucleotides outside the gene matches: 8. This CDR3 is built from 15 residues. CDR3 bases: TGTGCCAGCAGCGCAAGGACAGGGGGAGGGCACGAGCAGTACTTC. It encodes CASSARTGGGHEQYF.

The V and J genes are TRBV28 and TRBJ1-5; TRBD1 is a possible D gene (5 bases). The germline V and J ends were trimmed by 6 bases and 5 bases, with 20 bases remaining between them. This CDR3 contains 16 residues. CDR1 is MDHEN, CDR2 SYDVKM, per germline. CDR3 coding DNA: TGTGCCAGCAGGGGGGGGTTCGTCTCTGGATATCAGCCCCAGCATTTT. Protein sequence: CASRGGFVSGYQPQHF.

This chain uses TRBV9 with TRBJ1-5; D is undetermined. Deletions cut 7 bases from V and 10 bases from J, with 6 bases between. This CDR3 is built from 9 residues. Germline values: CDR1 SGDLS, CDR2 YYNGEE. Here the CDR3 DNA reads TGTGCCAGCCTAAAACCCCAGCATTTT. Amino acid sequence: CASLKPQHF.

This clone was picked up one time. DNA of the CDR3: TGTGCCAGCAGTTTATGGGGAGATGAGCAGTTCTTC. This encodes CASSLWGDEQFF. V gene TRBV12-3 or TRBV12-4 combines with J gene TRBJ2-1; possible D gene TRBD2, 5 bases. This CDR3 spans 12 amino acids. The V and J ends lost 2 bases and 8 bases respectively, with 7 bases between them.

The chain links TRBV6-6 to TRBJ2-2, with a possible D match to TRBD1 (5 bases). Trimming shortened V by 8 bases and J by 4 bases, and 14 bases separated the two germline ends. CDR3 size: 14 residues. Germline V CDR1 and CDR2: MNHNY, SVGAGI (reference sequence). CDR3: CASSLGAFTGELFF. DNA for the CDR3: TGTGCCAGCTCCCTAGGGGCGTTCACCGGGGAGCTGTTTTTT.

This chain links TRBV30 with TRBJ1-6, with TRBD1 identical over 9 bases. Germline assignment: CDR1 GTSNPN and CDR2 SVGIG (reference sequence). V shed 3 bases, J shed 10 bases, and the junction held 4 bases outside the gene matches. CDR3 length: 13 residues. The CDR3 nucleotides read TGTGCCTGGAGAACAGGGGGCAGGTCACCCCTCCACTTT. This encodes CAWRTGGRSPLHF. Full variable domain (outside the CDR3, taken from reference TRBV30 and TRBJ1-6): SQTIHQWPATLVQPVGSPLSLECTVEGTSNPNLYWYRQAAGRGLQLLFYSVGIGQISSEVPQNLSASRPQDRQFILSSKKLLLSDSGFYLCAWRTGGRSPLHFGNGTRLTVT.

V gene TRBV30 combines with J gene TRBJ1-5, with 9 bases matching TRBD1. The CDR3 spans 13 residues. Trimming at V came to 5 bases and at J to 3 bases, leaving 2 bases not matched to a gene. Germline CDR1 is GTSNPN and CDR2 is SVGIG (reference sequence). CDR3 nucleotides: TGTGCCTGGGGACAGGGGACCAATCAGCCCCAGCATTTT. It is translated as CAWGQGTNQPQHF.

As to this clone: Other DNA sequences within the sample encode an identical CDR3. This chain links TRBV6-5 with TRBJ1-2; D perhaps matches TRBD1 (5 bases). The CDR3 consists of 13 residues. Germline CDR1 reads MNHEY; CDR2 reads SVGAGI. The V gene lost 6 bases and the J gene lost 5 bases, with 13 bases spanning the gap. The CDR3 DNA is TGTGCCAGCAGCCCCACGGGGGGGTATGGCTACACCTTC. It yields the protein CASSPTGGYGYTF.

The V call is TRBV5-1, the J call TRBJ2-1; 10 bases line up with TRBD2. Germline CDR1 SGHRS, CDR2 YFSETQ. The J segment lost 7 bases and the V segment lost 4 bases, leaving 11 bases of the junction unmatched. CDR3 length: 16 residues. This CDR3 reads CASSTHLAGAGNEQFF. CDR3 DNA: TGCGCCAGCAGCACACATCTAGCGGGGGCTGGGAATGAGCAGTTCTTC.

This clone has just a few counts. V usage is TRBV27 and J usage is TRBJ2-7; D not certain. Trimming removed 3 bases at V and 6 bases at J, with 12 bases between. The CDR3 extends over 13 amino acids. Germline V gene sequence: CDR1 MNHEY, CDR2 SMNVEV (reference sequence). The CDR3 DNA reads as TGTGCCAGCAGTTTGTCAACTTGGAGCGAGCAGTACTTC. It translates to CASSLSTWSEQYF.

The chain uses TRBV30 and TRBJ1-1; 8 bases map to TRBD1. Germline assignment: CDR1 GTSNPN and CDR2 SVGIG (reference sequence). The junction had 8 bases not matched to a gene; V was cut back by 3 bases and J by 5 bases. The CDR3 extends over 14 amino acids. CDR3 amino acids: CAWSPGQGRTEAFF. The CDR3 nucleotides read TGTGCCTGGAGCCCAGGACAGGGAAGGACTGAAGCTTTCTTT.

This sequence joins TRBV5-1 and TRBJ1-6; the match to TRBD1 covers 9 bases. The CDR3 length is 16 residues. The V gene end was trimmed by 4 bases and the J gene end by 10 bases; junction bases not matched to a gene: 12. Germline values: CDR1 SGHRS, CDR2 YFSETQ. CDR3 in amino acids: CASSPGDTGGWSPLHF. CDR3 sequence (DNA): TGCGCCAGCAGCCCTGGGGACACAGGGGGCTGGTCACCCCTCCACTTT.

This rearrangement joins TRBV27 to TRBJ2-1; D possibly corresponds to TRBD2 (7 bases). CDR3 size: 16 residues. V gave up 7 bases and J gave up 0 bases, with 16 bases separating them. Germline V gene lookup returns CDR1 MNHEY and CDR2 SMNVEV (reference sequence). The CDR3 sequence: CASTFSGGHSYNEQFF. CDR3 bases: TGTGCCAGCACCTTCTCCGGGGGGCACTCCTACAATGAGCAGTTCTTC.

This clone has only one observation. This chain uses TRBV28 with TRBJ1-2, with 9 positions matching TRBD1. The germline V gene encodes CDR1 MDHEN and CDR2 SYDVKM. The junction had 19 bases not matched to a gene; V was cut back by 6 bases and J by 2 bases. The CDR3 consists of 19 residues. The CDR3 nucleotides read TGTGCCAGCAGAGGACAGGGGAGTTTCGTAGGGACTCGGAACTATGGCTACACCTTC. Protein product: CASRGQGSFVGTRNYGYTF.

In nucleotides, the CDR3 is TGCGCCAGCAGCCAGGTACAGGGGCCCTCTGGAAACACCATATATTTT. Protein: CASSQVQGPSGNTIYF. This rearrangement joins TRBV4-1 to TRBJ1-3, with TRBD1 matching over 7 bases. The length of the CDR3 is 16 residues. The J segment lost 0 bases and the V segment lost 3 bases, leaving 5 bases of the junction unmatched. CDR1 and CDR2 (germline): MGHRA, YSYEKL.

V and J are TRBV30 and TRBJ1-2, with TRBD1 as a possible D gene (6 bases). The ends were cut back, 6 bases at V and 3 bases at J, with 20 bases in the middle. Germline assignment: CDR1 GTSNPN and CDR2 SVGIG (reference sequence). The CDR3 is 15 residues long. The CDR3 DNA reads TGTGCCTGCCAAATGACAGGCCAACGTGACTATGGCTACACCTTC. As protein: CACQMTGQRDYGYTF.

The rearrangement uses TRBV27 and TRBJ2-7; TRBD1 matches at 9 bases. The J segment lost 7 bases and the V segment lost 5 bases, leaving 9 bases of the junction unmatched. Germline CDR1 MNHEY, CDR2 SMNVEV (reference sequence). The CDR3 runs 14 residues. The chain's CDR3 is CASSPGQGRREQYF. The DNA of the CDR3 is TGTGCCAGCAGTCCGGGACAGGGACGGAGGGAGCAGTACTTC.

This clone was recorded a few times. This chain uses TRBV5-1 with TRBJ1-5; 9 positions match TRBD1. CDR1 and CDR2 from the germline V gene are SGHRS and YFSETQ. The CDR3 length is 16 residues. Trimming at V came to 2 bases and at J to 6 bases, leaving 9 bases not matched to a gene. In nucleotides, the CDR3 is TGCGCCAGCAGCTTAAAACCCGGGACAGGGCTTCAGCCCCAGCATTTT. Translated, it gives CASSLKPGTGLQPQHF.

CDR3 sequence: CASSLDSGYF. The CDR3 coding sequence is TGCGCCAGCAGCTTGGATAGTGGTTACTTC. The rearrangement joins TRBV5-1 to TRBJ2-7; D unclear. The germline gives CDR1 SGHRS, CDR2 YFSETQ. This CDR3 comprises 10 residues. V was cut by 0 bases and J by 13 bases, with 8 bases left in between.

For the CDR3, the DNA is TGTGCCTGGACCTTTATAAGGACTAGCGGGGGCCTGAGCTCCTACAATGAGCAGTTCTTC. This sequence encodes CAWTFIRTSGGLSSYNEQFF. The rearrangement links TRBV30 to TRBJ2-1, with TRBD2 matching over 13 bases. V dropped 4 bases and J dropped 0; count of bases not matched to a gene: 15. The germline V gene encodes CDR1 GTSNPN and CDR2 SVGIG (reference sequence). This CDR3 has 20 residues.

The chain joins TRBV14 to TRBJ1-5, with no clear D. V was clipped by 3 bases and J by 4 bases, with 4 bases between them. The CDR3 covers 12 residues. The germline CDR1 and CDR2 sequences are SGHDN and FVKESK. CDR3: CASSHPNQPQHF. The CDR3 DNA reads as TGTGCCAGCAGCCATCCGAATCAGCCCCAGCATTTT.

The chain has TRBV27 and TRBJ1-6; D may be TRBD1 (6 bases). The germline V gene has CDR1 MNHEY and CDR2 SMNVEV (reference sequence). The CDR3 extends over 15 amino acids. Trimming took 4 bases from V and 0 from J, leaving 7 bases between them. The CDR3 bases are TGTGCCAGCAGTTCGGACAGCTCCTATAATTCACCCCTCCACTTT. It is translated as CASSSDSSYNSPLHF.

The V and J genes are TRBV20-1 and TRBJ2-2; D gene ambiguous. The germline V gene encodes CDR1 DFQATT and CDR2 SNEGSKA (reference sequence). The CDR3 has 11 amino acids. Deletions cut 6 bases from V and 6 bases from J, with 8 bases between. The CDR3 is CSALSSGELFF. Here the CDR3 DNA reads TGCAGTGCCCTAAGCTCCGGGGAGCTGTTTTTT.